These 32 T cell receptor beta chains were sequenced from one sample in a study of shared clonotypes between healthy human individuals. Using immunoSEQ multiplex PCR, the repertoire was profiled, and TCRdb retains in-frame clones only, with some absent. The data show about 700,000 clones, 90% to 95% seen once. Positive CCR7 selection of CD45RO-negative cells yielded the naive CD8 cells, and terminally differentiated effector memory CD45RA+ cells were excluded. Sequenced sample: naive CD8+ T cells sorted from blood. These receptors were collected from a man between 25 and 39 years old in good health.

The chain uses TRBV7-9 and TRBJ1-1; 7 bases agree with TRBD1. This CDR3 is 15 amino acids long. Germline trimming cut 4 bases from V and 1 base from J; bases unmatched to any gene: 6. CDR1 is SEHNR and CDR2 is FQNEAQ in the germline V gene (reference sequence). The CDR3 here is CASSSLGTANTEAFF. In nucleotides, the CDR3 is TGTGCCAGCAGCTCCCTGGGGACAGCGAACACTGAAGCTTTCTTT. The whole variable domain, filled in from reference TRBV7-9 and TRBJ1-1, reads DTGVSQNPRHKITKRGQNVTFRCDPISEHNRLYWYRQTLGQGPEFLTYFQNEAQLEKSRLLSDRFSAERPKGSFSTLEIQRTEQGDSAMYLCASSSLGTANTEAFFGQGTRLTVV.

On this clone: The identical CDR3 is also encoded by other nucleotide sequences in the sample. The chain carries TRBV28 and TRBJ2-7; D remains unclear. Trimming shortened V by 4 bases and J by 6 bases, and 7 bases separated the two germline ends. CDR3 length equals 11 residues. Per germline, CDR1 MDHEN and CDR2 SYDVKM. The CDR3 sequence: CASSSPAEQYF. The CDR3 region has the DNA TGTGCCAGCAGTTCTCCGGCCGAGCAGTACTTC. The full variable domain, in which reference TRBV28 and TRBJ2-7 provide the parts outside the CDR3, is DVKVTQSSRYLVKRTGEKVFLECVQDMDHENMFWYRQDPGLGLRLIYFSYDVKMKEKGDIPEGYSVSREKKERFSLILESASTNQTSMYLCASSSPAEQYFGPGTRLTVT.

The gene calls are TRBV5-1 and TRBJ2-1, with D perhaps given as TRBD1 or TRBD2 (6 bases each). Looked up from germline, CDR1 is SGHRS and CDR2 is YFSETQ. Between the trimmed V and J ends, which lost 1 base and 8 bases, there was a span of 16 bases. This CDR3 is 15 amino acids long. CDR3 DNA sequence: TGCGCCAGCAGCTTGTCAATCGGGGGCAAGGATGAGCAGTTCTTC. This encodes CASSLSIGGKDEQFF. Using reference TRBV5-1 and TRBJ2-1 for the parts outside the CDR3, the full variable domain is KAGVTQTPRYLIKTRGQQVTLSCSPISGHRSVSWYQQTPGQGLQFLFEYFSETQRNKGNFPGRFSGRQFSNSRSEMNVSTLELGDSALYLCASSLSIGGKDEQFFGPGTRLTVL.

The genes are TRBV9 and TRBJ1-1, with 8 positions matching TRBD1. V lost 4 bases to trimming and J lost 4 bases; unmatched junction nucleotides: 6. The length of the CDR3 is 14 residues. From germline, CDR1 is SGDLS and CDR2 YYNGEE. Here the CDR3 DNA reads TGTGCCAGCAGCCTACGGACAGGGCCCACTGAAGCTTTCTTT. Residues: CASSLRTGPTEAFF.

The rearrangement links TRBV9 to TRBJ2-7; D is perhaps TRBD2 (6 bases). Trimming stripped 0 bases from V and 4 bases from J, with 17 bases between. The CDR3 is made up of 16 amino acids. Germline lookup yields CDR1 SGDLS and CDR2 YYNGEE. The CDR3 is CASSVESGGEVYEQYF. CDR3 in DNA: TGTGCCAGCAGCGTAGAGTCCGGGGGAGAGGTATACGAGCAGTACTTC.

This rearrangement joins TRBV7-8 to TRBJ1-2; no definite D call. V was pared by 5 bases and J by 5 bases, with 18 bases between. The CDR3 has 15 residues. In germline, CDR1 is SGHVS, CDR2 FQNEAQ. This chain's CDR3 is CASSPPVGESYGYTF. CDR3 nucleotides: TGTGCCAGCAGCCCCCCCGTGGGAGAGTCTTATGGCTACACCTTC.

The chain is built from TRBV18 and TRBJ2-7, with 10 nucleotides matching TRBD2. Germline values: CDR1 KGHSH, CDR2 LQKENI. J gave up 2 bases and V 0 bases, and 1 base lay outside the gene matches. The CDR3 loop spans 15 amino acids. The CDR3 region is CASSPPTSGPYEQYF. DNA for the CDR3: TGTGCCAGCTCACCACCGACTAGCGGGCCCTACGAGCAGTACTTC. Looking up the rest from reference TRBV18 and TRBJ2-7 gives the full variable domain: NAGVMQNPRHLVRRRGQEARLRCSPMKGHSHVYWYRQLPEEGLKFMVYLQKENIIDESGMPKERFSAEFPKEGPSILRIQQVVRGDSAAYFCASSPPTSGPYEQYFGPGTRLTVT.

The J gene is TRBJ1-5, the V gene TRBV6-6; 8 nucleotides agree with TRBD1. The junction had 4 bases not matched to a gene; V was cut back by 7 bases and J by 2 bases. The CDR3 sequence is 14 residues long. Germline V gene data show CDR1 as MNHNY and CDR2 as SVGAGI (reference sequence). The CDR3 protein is CASTATGGNQPQHF. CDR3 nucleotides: TGTGCCAGCACCGCGACAGGGGGCAATCAGCCCCAGCATTTT.

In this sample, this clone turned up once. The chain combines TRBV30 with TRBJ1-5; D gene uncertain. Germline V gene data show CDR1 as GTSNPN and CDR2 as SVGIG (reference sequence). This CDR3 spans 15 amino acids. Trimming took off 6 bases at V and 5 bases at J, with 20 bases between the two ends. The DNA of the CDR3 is TGTGCCTGCCCTAGAAAGGACCGAATAGATCAGCCCCAGCATTTT. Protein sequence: CACPRKDRIDQPQHF.

CDR3 in DNA: TGTGCCAGTAGTACTTTCACGACTAACCCGTCTCGTTCGTTCTTC. As protein: CASSTFTTNPSRSFF. The rearrangement uses TRBV19 and TRBJ2-1; a weak D match, TRBD2 (5 bases). Germline values: CDR1 LNHDA, CDR2 SQIVND (reference sequence). The CDR3 totals 15 residues. V lost 4 bases to trimming and J lost 15 bases, with 25 bases between them.

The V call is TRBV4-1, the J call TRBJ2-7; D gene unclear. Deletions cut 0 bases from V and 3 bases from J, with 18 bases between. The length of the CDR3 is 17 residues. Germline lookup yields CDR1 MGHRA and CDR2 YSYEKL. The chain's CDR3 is CASSQDKGPSLYYEQYF. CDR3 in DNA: TGCGCCAGCAGCCAAGACAAAGGTCCTTCCTTATACTACGAGCAGTACTTC.

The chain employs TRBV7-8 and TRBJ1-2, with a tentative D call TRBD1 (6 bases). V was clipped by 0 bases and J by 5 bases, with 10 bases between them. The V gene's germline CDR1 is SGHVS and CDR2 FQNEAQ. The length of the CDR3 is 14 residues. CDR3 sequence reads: CASSLAGRGYGYTF. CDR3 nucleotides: TGTGCCAGCAGCTTAGCTGGCAGGGGATATGGCTACACCTTC. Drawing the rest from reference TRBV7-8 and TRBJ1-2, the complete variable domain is GAGVSQSPRYKVAKRGQDVALRCDPISGHVSLFWYQQALGQGPEFLTYFQNEAQLDKSGLPSDRFFAERPEGSVSTLKIQRTQQEDSAVYLCASSLAGRGYGYTFGSGTRLTVV.

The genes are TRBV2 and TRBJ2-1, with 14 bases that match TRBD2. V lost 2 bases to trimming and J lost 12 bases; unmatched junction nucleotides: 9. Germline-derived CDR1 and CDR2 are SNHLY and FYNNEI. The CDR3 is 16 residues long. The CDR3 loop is CASSEKFGLAGGGQFF. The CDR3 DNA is TGTGCCAGCAGTGAAAAGTTCGGACTAGCGGGAGGAGGGCAGTTCTTC.

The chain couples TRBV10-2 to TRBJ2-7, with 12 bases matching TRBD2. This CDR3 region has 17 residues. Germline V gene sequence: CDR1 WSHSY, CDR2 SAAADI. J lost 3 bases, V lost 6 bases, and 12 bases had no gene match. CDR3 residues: CASRGPATSGSVYEQYF. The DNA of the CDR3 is TGCGCCAGCAGGGGACCTGCGACTAGCGGGAGTGTCTACGAGCAGTACTTC.

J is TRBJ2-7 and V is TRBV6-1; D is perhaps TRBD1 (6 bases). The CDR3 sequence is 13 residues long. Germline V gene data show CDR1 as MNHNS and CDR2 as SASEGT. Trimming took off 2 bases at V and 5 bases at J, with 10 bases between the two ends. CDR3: CASSEYRADEQYF. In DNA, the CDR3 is TGTGCCAGCAGTGAATACAGGGCGGACGAGCAGTACTTC.

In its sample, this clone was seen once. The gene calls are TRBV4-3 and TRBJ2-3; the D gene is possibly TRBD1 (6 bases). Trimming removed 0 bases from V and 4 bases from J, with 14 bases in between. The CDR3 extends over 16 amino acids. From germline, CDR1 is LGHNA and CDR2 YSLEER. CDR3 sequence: CASSQDHGAGADTQYF. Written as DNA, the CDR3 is TGCGCCAGCAGCCAAGACCACGGGGCAGGGGCAGATACGCAGTATTTT.

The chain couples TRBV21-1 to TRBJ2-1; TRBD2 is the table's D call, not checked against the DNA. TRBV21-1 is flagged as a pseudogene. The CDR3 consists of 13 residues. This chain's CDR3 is CASSDREDAEQFF. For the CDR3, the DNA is TGTGCCAGCAGCGACCGGGAGGACGCTGAGCAGTTCTTC.

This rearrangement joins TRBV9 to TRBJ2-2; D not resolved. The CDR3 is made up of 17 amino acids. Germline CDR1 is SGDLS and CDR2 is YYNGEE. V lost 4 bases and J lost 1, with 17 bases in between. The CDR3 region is CASSSFIDTRNTGELFF. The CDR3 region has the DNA TGTGCCAGCAGCTCTTTTATTGACACGAGGAACACCGGGGAGCTGTTTTTT.

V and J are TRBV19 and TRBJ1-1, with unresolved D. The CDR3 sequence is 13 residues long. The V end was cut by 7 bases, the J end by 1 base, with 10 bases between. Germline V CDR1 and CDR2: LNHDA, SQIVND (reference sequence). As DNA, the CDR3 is TGTGCCAGTATGTTTATCGGGAACACTGAAGCTTTCTTT. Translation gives CASMFIGNTEAFF.

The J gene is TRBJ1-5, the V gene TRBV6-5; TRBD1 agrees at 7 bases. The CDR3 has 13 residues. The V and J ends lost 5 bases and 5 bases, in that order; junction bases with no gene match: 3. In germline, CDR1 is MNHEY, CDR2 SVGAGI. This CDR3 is CASSQGGHQPQHF. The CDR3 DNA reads TGTGCCAGCAGTCAGGGGGGCCATCAGCCCCAGCATTTT.

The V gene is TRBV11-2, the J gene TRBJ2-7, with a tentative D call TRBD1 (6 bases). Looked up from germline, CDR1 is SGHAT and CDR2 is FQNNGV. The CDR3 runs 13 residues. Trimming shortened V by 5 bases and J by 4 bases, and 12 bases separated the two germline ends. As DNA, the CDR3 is TGTGCCAGCAGCCCTCGGACAGAATACGAGCAGTACTTC. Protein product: CASSPRTEYEQYF. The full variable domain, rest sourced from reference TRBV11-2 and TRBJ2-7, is EAGVAQSPRYKIIEKRQSVAFWCNPISGHATLYWYQQILGQGPKLLIQFQNNGVVDDSQLPKDRFSAERLKGVDSTLKIQPAKLEDSAVYLCASSPRTEYEQYFGPGTRLTVT.

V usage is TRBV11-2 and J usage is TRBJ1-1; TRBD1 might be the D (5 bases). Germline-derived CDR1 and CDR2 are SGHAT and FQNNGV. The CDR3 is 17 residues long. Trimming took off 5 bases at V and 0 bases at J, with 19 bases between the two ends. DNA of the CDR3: TGTGCCAGCAGCCCGAGGGGACCTAGGGCCTTGAACACTGAAGCTTTCTTT. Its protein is CASSPRGPRALNTEAFF.

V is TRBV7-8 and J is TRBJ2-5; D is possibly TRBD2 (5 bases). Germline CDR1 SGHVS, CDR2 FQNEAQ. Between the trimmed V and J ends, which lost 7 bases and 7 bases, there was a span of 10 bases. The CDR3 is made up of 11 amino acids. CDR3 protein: CASTSGWTQYF. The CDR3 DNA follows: TGTGCCAGCACCAGCGGATGGACCCAGTACTTC.

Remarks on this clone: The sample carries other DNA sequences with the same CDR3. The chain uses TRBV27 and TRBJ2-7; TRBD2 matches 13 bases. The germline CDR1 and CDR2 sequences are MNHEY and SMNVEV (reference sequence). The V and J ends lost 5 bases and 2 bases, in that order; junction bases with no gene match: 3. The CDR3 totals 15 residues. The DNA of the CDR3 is TGTGCCAGCAGTCCGGGACTAGCGGGACCCTACGAGCAGTACTTC. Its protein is CASSPGLAGPYEQYF.

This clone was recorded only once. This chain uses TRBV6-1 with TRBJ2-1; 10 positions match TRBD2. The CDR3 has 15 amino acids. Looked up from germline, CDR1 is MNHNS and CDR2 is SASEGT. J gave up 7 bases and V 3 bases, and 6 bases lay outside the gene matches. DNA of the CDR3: TGTGCCAGCAGTGACCCAGCGGGAGGGGTGAATGAGCAGTTCTTC. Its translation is CASSDPAGGVNEQFF.

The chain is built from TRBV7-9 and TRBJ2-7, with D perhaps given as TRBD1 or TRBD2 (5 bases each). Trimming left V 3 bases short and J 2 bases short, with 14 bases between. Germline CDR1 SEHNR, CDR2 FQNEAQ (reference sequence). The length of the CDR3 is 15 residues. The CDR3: CASSFRDQGTYEQYF. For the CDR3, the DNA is TGTGCCAGCAGCTTCCGGGACCAGGGCACCTACGAGCAGTACTTC.

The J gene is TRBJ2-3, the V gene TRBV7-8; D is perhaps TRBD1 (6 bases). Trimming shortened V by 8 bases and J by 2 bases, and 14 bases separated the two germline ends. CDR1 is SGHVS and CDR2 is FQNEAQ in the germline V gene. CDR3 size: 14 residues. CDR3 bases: TGTGCCAGCTGGGCCGGACAGCTCACAGATACGCAGTATTTT. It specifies CASWAGQLTDTQYF.

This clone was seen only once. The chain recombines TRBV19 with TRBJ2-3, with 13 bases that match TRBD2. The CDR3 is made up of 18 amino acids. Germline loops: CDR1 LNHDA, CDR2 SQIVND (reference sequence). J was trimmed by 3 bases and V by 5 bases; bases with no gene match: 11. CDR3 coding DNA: TGTGCCAGTAGTGCCGAACTAGCGGGAGGGCAAGTAACAGATACGCAGTATTTT. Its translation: CASSAELAGGQVTDTQYF.

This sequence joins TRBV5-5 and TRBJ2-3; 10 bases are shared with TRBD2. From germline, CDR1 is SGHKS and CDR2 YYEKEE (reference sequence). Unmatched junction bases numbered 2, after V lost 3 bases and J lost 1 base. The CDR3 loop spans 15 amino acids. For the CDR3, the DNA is TGTGCCAGCAGCTATGGACTAGCGGGCACAGATACGCAGTATTTT. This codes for CASSYGLAGTDTQYF. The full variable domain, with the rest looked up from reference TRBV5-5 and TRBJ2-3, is DAGVTQSPTHLIKTRGQQVTLRCSPISGHKSVSWYQQVLGQGPQFIFQYYEKEERGRGNFPDRFSARQFPNYSSELNVNALLLGDSALYLCASSYGLAGTDTQYFGPGTRLTVL.

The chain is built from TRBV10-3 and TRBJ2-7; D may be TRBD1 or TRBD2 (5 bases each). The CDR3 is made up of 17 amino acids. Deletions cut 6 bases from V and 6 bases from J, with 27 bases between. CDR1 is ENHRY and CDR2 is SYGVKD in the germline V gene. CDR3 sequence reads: CAISSGAETLGVSEQYF. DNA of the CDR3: TGTGCCATCAGCTCCGGGGCCGAGACCCTCGGCGTCTCCGAGCAGTACTTC.

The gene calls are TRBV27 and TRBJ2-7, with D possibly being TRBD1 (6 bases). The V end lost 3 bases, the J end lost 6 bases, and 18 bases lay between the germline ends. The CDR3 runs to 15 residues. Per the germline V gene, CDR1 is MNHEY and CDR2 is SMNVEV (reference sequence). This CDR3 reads CASSFQTGPLGEQYF. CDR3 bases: TGTGCCAGCAGTTTCCAGACAGGACCCCTTGGCGAGCAGTACTTC.

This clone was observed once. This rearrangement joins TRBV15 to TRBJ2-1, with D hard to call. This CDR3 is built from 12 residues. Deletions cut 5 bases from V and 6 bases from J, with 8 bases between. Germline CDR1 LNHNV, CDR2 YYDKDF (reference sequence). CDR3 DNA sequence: TGTGCCACCAGCTACCTGCGCAATGAGCAGTTCTTC. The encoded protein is CATSYLRNEQFF.